The rows below give T cell receptor beta chains drawn from one sample of a study of T cell changes during pregnancy in multiple sclerosis. Sequenced by immunoSEQ multiplex PCR; TCRdb stores in-frame clones only, minus some. The data contain tens of thousands of clones, roughly 94% of them singletons. The specimen was peripheral blood, collected before pregnancy. The receptors come from a female donor with multiple sclerosis, enrolled in a pregnancy study. The conserved cysteine and the conserved F or W are not part of the CDR3 here.

J gene: TRBJ1-5; V gene: TRBV2; CDR3 length: 12; CDR3 protein: ASRGGMSNQPQH
J gene: TRBJ2-1; V gene: TRBV6-1; CDR3 length: 12; CDR3 protein: ASSAGERYNEQF
J gene: TRBJ1-1; V gene: TRBV19; CDR3 length: 12; CDR3 protein: ASRVFRVNTEAF
J gene: TRBJ2-7; V gene: TRBV9; CDR3 length: 12; CDR3 protein: ASSVVALGSEQY
J gene: TRBJ1-4; V gene: TRBV9; CDR3 length: 12; CDR3 protein: ASSDSATNEKLF
J gene: TRBJ2-1; V gene: TRBV30; CDR3 length: 15; CDR3 protein: ASRLAGAPIPYNEQF
J gene: TRBJ2-1; V gene: TRBV19; CDR3 length: 13; CDR3 protein: ASSYGTLPVREQF
J gene: TRBJ1-5; V gene: TRBV23-1; CDR3 length: 13; CDR3 protein: ASSHPDSINQPQH
J gene: TRBJ2-7; V gene: TRBV27; CDR3 length: 12; CDR3 protein: ASRRGGSSYEQY
J gene: TRBJ1-5; V gene: TRBV30; CDR3 length: 11; CDR3 protein: AWSTQGNQPQH
J gene: TRBJ2-1; V gene: TRBV27; CDR3 length: 14; CDR3 protein: ASSSLGDDGYNEQF
J gene: TRBJ2-1; V gene: TRBV14; CDR3 length: 9; CDR3 protein: ASSLGNEQF
J gene: TRBJ2-3; V gene: TRBV19; CDR3 length: 9; CDR3 protein: ASSIDLTQY
J gene: TRBJ1-2; V gene: TRBV4-1; CDR3 length: 15; CDR3 protein: ASSQARYRSHLYGYT
J gene: TRBJ2-3; V gene: TRBV7-3; CDR3 length: 11; CDR3 protein: ASSFQGTDTQY
J gene: TRBJ1-1; V gene: TRBV18; CDR3 length: 15; CDR3 protein: ASSVGQGAFMNTEAF
J gene: TRBJ1-1; V gene: TRBV19; CDR3 length: 12; CDR3 protein: ASKGIRANTEAF
J gene: TRBJ2-5; V gene: TRBV7-7; CDR3 length: 12; CDR3 protein: ASSPNRGGETQY